A single sample gave rise to the 14 T cell receptor beta chains below, sequenced in a study of blood T cell repertoires in COVID-19. Repertoires were generated with immunoSEQ multiplex PCR, while TCRdb's copy carries only in-frame clones and drops some. Of some 200,000 clones in the sample, around 87% were seen once. Specimen: peripheral blood. The source is a woman in her late teens or twenties who had recovered from COVID-19.

The chain carries TRBV7-9 and TRBJ1-6; D might be TRBD1 (5 bases). Trimming cost V 9 bases and J 5 bases, with 11 bases left between them. The CDR3 runs to 13 residues. Germline V gene data show CDR1 as SEHNR and CDR2 as FQNEAQ (reference sequence). Here the CDR3 DNA reads TGTGCCAGGGGGGAGGGAGATAATTCACCCCTCCACTTT. Protein product: CARGEGDNSPLHF.

This clone was counted once. The chain uses TRBV10-3 and TRBJ2-7; a possible D gene is TRBD1 (6 bases). V was clipped by 3 bases and J by 2 bases, with 14 bases between them. From germline, CDR1 is ENHRY and CDR2 SYGVKD. The CDR3 length is 15 residues. The CDR3 region is CAISEPQGNPYEQYF. In DNA form, the CDR3 reads TGTGCCATCAGTGAACCCCAGGGGAACCCCTACGAGCAGTACTTC.

This clone showed up just once. V usage is TRBV7-9 and J usage is TRBJ2-5; unclear D gene. The V and J ends lost 5 bases and 2 bases respectively, with 6 bases between them. Germline V gene sequence: CDR1 SEHNR, CDR2 FQNEAQ (reference sequence). The CDR3 runs 12 residues. CDR3 coding DNA: TGTGCCAGCAGCCCTTTTCAAGAGACCCAGTACTTC. Its protein is CASSPFQETQYF.

The chain carries TRBV5-6 and TRBJ2-7, with 9 bases aligning to TRBD1. This CDR3 contains 14 residues. CDR1 and CDR2 (germline): SGHDT, YYEEEE. J lost 2 bases, V lost 3 bases, and 3 bases had no gene match. CDR3 sequence (DNA): TGTGCCAGCAGCTGGGACAGGGCCCCCTACGAGCAGTACTTC. Its protein product is CASSWDRAPYEQYF.

V usage is TRBV15 and J usage is TRBJ2-5; 7 nucleotides line up with TRBD1. From germline, CDR1 is LNHNV and CDR2 YYDKDF (reference sequence). The CDR3 is 16 amino acids. With V trimmed by 0 bases and J by 2 bases, 6 bases remained unmatched. CDR3 residues: CATSRDQGVEQETQYF. The CDR3 bases are TGTGCCACCAGCAGAGATCAGGGGGTCGAACAAGAGACCCAGTACTTC.

The chain carries TRBV3-1 (or the pseudogene TRBV3-2) and TRBJ1-1; D is possibly TRBD1 (6 bases). Trimming removed 3 bases from V and 10 bases from J, with 12 bases in between. The CDR3 has 12 residues. Germline loops: CDR1 LGHDT, CDR2 YNNKEL (reference sequence). CDR3 loop: CASSQNTGIAFF. The CDR3 DNA reads as TGTGCCAGCAGCCAGAACACAGGGATAGCTTTCTTT.

The rearrangement uses TRBV21-1 and TRBJ2-2; TRBD1 is the table's D call, not checked against the DNA. TRBV21-1 is assigned pseudogene status. The CDR3 covers 14 residues. The CDR3 sequence is CASSPQANTGELFF. DNA for the CDR3: TGTGCCAGCAGCCCTCAGGCGAACACCGGGGAGCTGTTTTTT.

This chain links TRBV7-9 with TRBJ2-1; D unclear. The CDR3 covers 11 residues. The germline V gene encodes CDR1 SEHNR and CDR2 FQNEAQ (reference sequence). V lost 5 bases to trimming and J lost 13 bases, with 12 bases between them. CDR3 sequence (DNA): TGTGCCAGCAGCGCGTTACCCGCTCAGTTCTTC. As protein: CASSALPAQFF. Full variable domain (missing parts from reference TRBV7-9 and TRBJ2-1): DTGVSQNPRHKITKRGQNVTFRCDPISEHNRLYWYRQTLGQGPEFLTYFQNEAQLEKSRLLSDRFSAERPKGSFSTLEIQRTEQGDSAMYLCASSALPAQFFGPGTRLTVL.

This clone was counted a few times. V is TRBV6-5 and J is TRBJ2-7, with 7 bases lining up with TRBD1. From germline, CDR1 is MNHEY and CDR2 SVGAGI. CDR3 length: 13 residues. Trimming cost V 7 bases and J 3 bases; bases outside gene matches: 6. This CDR3 reads CASTTGTDYEQYF. Written as DNA, the CDR3 is TGTGCCAGCACCACAGGGACAGACTACGAGCAGTACTTC.

The chain has TRBV7-2 and TRBJ1-1; D possibly corresponds to TRBD1 (6 bases). Germline V gene lookup returns CDR1 SGHTA and CDR2 FQGNSA. Trimming cost V 5 bases and J 4 bases, with 14 bases left between them. The CDR3 runs to 14 residues. CDR3 region: CASSPTGLATEAFF. CDR3 DNA: TGTGCCAGCAGCCCGACAGGCTTGGCCACTGAAGCTTTCTTT.

The chain has TRBV5-1 and TRBJ1-1; D might be TRBD1 (5 bases). Germline V gene lookup returns CDR1 SGHRS and CDR2 YFSETQ. Trimming left V 0 bases short and J 0 bases short, with 6 bases between. The CDR3 is made up of 14 amino acids. Here the CDR3 reads CASSLVDMNTEAFF. The CDR3 nucleotides are TGCGCCAGCAGCTTGGTGGACATGAACACTGAAGCTTTCTTT.

This clone was counted between two and nine times. V is TRBV6-5 and J is TRBJ1-3, with a possible D match to TRBD1 (6 bases). Germline CDR1 and CDR2: MNHEY and SVGAGI. The CDR3 extends over 15 amino acids. Trimming removed 8 bases from V and 0 bases from J, with 14 bases in between. For the CDR3, the DNA is TGTGCCAGCGAAGCAGGGGTTAGCTCTGGAAACACCATATATTTT. It codes for CASEAGVSSGNTIYF.

The rearrangement links TRBV7-8 to TRBJ2-1; 11 bases are shared with TRBD2. V shed 4 bases and J 0 bases; nucleotides not matched to a gene: 2. The CDR3 length is 16 residues. CDR1 and CDR2 from the germline V gene are SGHVS and FQNEAQ. CDR3 amino acids: CASSSSGRISYNEQFF. CDR3 bases: TGTGCCAGCAGCTCTAGCGGGAGGATCTCCTACAATGAGCAGTTCTTC.

This CDR3 reads CASSFTAGVYTDTQYF. Here the CDR3 DNA reads TGCGCCAGCAGCTTCACTGCGGGGGTCTACACAGATACGCAGTATTTT. The chain employs TRBV5-1 and TRBJ2-3, with 7 nucleotides matching TRBD2. Germline V gives CDR1 SGHRS, CDR2 YFSETQ. V lost 2 bases, J lost 2 bases, and 8 bases stayed unmatched. The CDR3 runs to 16 residues.